A selection of T cell receptor beta chains follows, all from one sample in a study of blood T cell repertoires in COVID-19. The data were produced by immunoSEQ multiplex PCR, yet TCRdb's version contains in-frame clones alone and is incomplete. The sample has fewer than 350,000 clones; around nine tenths are singletons. The source material was peripheral blood. These receptors all stem from a man in his forties or fifties with active or convalescent COVID-19. The CDR3 runs from the conserved cysteine through the conserved F or W. A D gene is named only where the DNA matches it firmly. Size values are once, few and many counts, or a class for expanded clones, and some rows have none.

TRBD1	NA	TRBV10-3	TRBJ1-6	CAISEGDRASPLHF	TGTGCCATCAGTGAGGGGGACAGGGCGTCACCCCTCCACTTT
NA	NA	TRBV6-5	TRBJ1-5	CASSYSGGNQPQHF	TGTGCCAGCAGTTACTCCGGGGGCAATCAGCCCCAGCATTTT
NA	few	TRBV13	TRBJ2-1	CASSRTHGQILNEQFF	TGTGCCAGCAGCCGAACCCACGGACAAATTCTCAATGAGCAGTTCTTC
NA	NA	TRBV9	TRBJ1-1	CASKGDGEGSEAFF	TGTGCCAGCAAAGGGGACGGGGAGGGGTCTGAAGCTTTCTTT
NA	NA	TRBV7-2	TRBJ2-7	CASSLAESPFYEQYF	TGTGCCAGCAGCTTAGCAGAGTCCCCCTTCTACGAGCAGTACTTC
NA	NA	TRBV5-1	TRBJ1-1	CASSLTGSSAEAFF	TGCGCCAGCAGCTTAACAGGGTCGTCGGCTGAAGCTTTCTTT
TRBD1	NA	TRBV10-2	TRBJ2-7	CASSEEGQGVRGYEQYF	TGCGCCAGCAGTGAGGAAGGACAGGGGGTAAGAGGCTACGAGCAGTACTTC
NA	NA	TRBV29-1	TRBJ2-7	CSVVTGINEQYF	TGCAGCGTTGTAACGGGGATCAACGAGCAGTACTTC
NA	NA	TRBV18	TRBJ2-3	CASSHVGSSVSLADTQYF	TGTGCCAGCTCACATGTCGGATCTAGTGTTAGTCTTGCAGATACGCAGTATTTT
TRBD2	NA	TRBV5-4	TRBJ2-3	CASSLQRGFTDTQYF	TGTGCCAGCAGCTTGCAGCGGGGGTTCACAGATACGCAGTATTTT
TRBD2	NA	TRBV5-4	TRBJ2-3	CASSLSLAATDTQYF	TGTGCCAGCAGCTTAAGCCTAGCGGCCACAGATACGCAGTATTTT
NA	NA	TRBV19	TRBJ1-2	CATAGIGYTF	TGTGCCACCGCAGGAATAGGCTACACCTTC
NA	NA	TRBV11-2	TRBJ1-5	CASSLGGDQPQHF	TGTGCCAGCAGCTTAGGGGGGGATCAGCCCCAGCATTTT
NA	NA	TRBV7-3	TRBJ1-2	CASSPNPGRRSYFGYTF	TGTGCCAGCAGCCCCAACCCTGGTCGGCGGTCCTACTTTGGCTACACCTTC
TRBD2	once	TRBV27	TRBJ2-1	CASSVRGGNEQLF	TGTGCCAGCAGTGTTCGGGGAGGGAATGAGCAGCTCTTC
TRBD1	NA	TRBV5-6	TRBJ1-5	CASSLEGQGLINQPQHF	TGTGCCAGCAGCTTGGAGGGACAGGGCCTTATCAATCAGCCCCAGCATTTT
TRBD1	NA	TRBV27	TRBJ1-1	CASSLRGQRTEAFF	TGTGCCAGCAGTTTACGGGGACAGAGAACAGAAGCTTTCTTT
TRBD1	NA	TRBV5-6	TRBJ2-1	CASSLAAGGSYNEQFF	TGTGCCAGCAGCTTGGCTGCAGGGGGATCCTACAATGAGCAGTTCTTC
NA	NA	TRBV7-8	TRBJ2-7	CASSYVRYEQYF	TGTGCCAGCAGCTACGTGCGCTACGAGCAGTACTTC
NA	NA	TRBV6-5	TRBJ2-4	CASRRPGGGNIQYF	TGTGCCAGCAGACGCCCAGGTGGCGGGAACATTCAGTACTTC
NA	NA	TRBV5-6	TRBJ1-4	CASSLLGPDEKLFF	TGTGCCAGCAGCCTGCTTGGGCCTGATGAAAAACTGTTTTTT
NA	few	TRBV19	TRBJ1-5	CASSRGQGMSEPQHF	TGTGCCAGTAGTCGAGGGCAGGGGATGTCGGAGCCCCAGCATTTT
NA	NA	TRBV19	TRBJ2-1	CASSRGTYYNEQFF	TGTGCCAGTAGTCGCGGGACCTACTACAATGAGCAGTTCTTC
TRBD1	NA	TRBV5-6	TRBJ1-6	CASSFGQGFLNSPLHF	TGTGCCAGCAGCTTCGGACAGGGGTTTTTAAATTCACCCCTCCACTTT
TRBD1	NA	TRBV5-1	TRBJ1-3	CASSLDPTGAALKGTIYF	TGCGCCAGCAGCTTGGACCCGACAGGGGCAGCGCTAAAGGGCACCATATATTTT
TRBD1	few	TRBV19	TRBJ1-2	CASSSGTGPLYGYTF	TGTGCCAGTAGTTCCGGGACAGGGCCCCTCTATGGCTACACCTTC
NA	NA	TRBV27	TRBJ1-3	CASSLRGRGNTIYF	TGTGCCAGCAGTTTACGTGGGCGAGGAAACACCATATATTTT
TRBD2	NA	TRBV6-1	TRBJ2-1	CASSGSLAVKYNEQFF	TGTGCCAGCAGTGGTTCACTAGCGGTTAAATACAATGAGCAGTTCTTC
NA	NA	TRBV11-2	TRBJ1-6	CASSLDRDSPLHF	TGTGCCAGCAGCTTAGATCGGGATTCACCCCTCCACTTT
TRBD1	NA	TRBV18	TRBJ1-5	CASSQQGPNQPQHF	TGTGCCAGCTCACAACAGGGGCCCAATCAGCCCCAGCATTTT
NA	NA	TRBV3-1/TRBV3-2	TRBJ2-7	CASSGPYEQYF	TGTGCCAGCAGCGGGCCCTACGAGCAGTACTTC
NA	once	TRBV7-3	TRBJ2-5	CASSSGFKETQYF	TGTGCCAGCAGCTCGGGATTTAAGGAGACCCAGTACTTC
NA	NA	TRBV10-2	TRBJ2-7	CASSETGGNEQYF	TGCGCCAGCAGTGAAACCGGGGGAAACGAGCAGTACTTC
TRBD2	NA	TRBV11-3	TRBJ2-1	CASSLTAGAYNEQFF	TGTGCCAGCAGCTTAACAGCGGGAGCATACAATGAGCAGTTCTTC
NA	NA	TRBV30	TRBJ2-3	CAWSVRSRRDRRDTQYF	TGTGCCTGGAGTGTAAGGTCCCGCCGCGACAGGAGGGATACGCAGTATTTT
NA	NA	TRBV5-5	TRBJ2-7	CASSLAQIPNEQYF	TGTGCCAGCAGCTTGGCGCAGATTCCGAACGAGCAGTACTTC
TRBD1	NA	TRBV7-9	TRBJ1-3	CASSGTARSGNTIYF	TGTGCCAGCAGCGGGACAGCCCGCTCTGGAAACACCATATATTTT
TRBD2	NA	TRBV4-1	TRBJ2-1	CASSHPLGLAGENNEQFF	TGCGCCAGCAGCCACCCCCTAGGGCTAGCGGGGGAGAACAATGAGCAGTTCTTC
NA	few	TRBV12-3/TRBV12-4	TRBJ1-5	CASRTEFQPQHF	TGTGCCAGCAGAACAGAGTTCCAGCCCCAGCATTTT
TRBD1	NA	TRBV6-5	TRBJ2-7	CASSAGQGASYEQYF	TGTGCCAGCAGCGCGGGACAGGGGGCATCCTACGAGCAGTACTTC
NA	NA	TRBV5-1	TRBJ1-2	CASSLGAGAQGYTF	TGCGCCAGCAGCTTAGGTGCGGGGGCGCAGGGCTACACCTTC
TRBD1	NA	TRBV27	TRBJ1-1	CATAITGGNTEAFF	TGTGCCACTGCTATTACAGGGGGTAACACTGAAGCTTTCTTT
NA	NA	TRBV2	TRBJ2-7	CASRVDSYEQYF	TGTGCCAGCAGAGTCGACAGCTACGAGCAGTACTTC
TRBD1	NA	TRBV19	TRBJ2-7	CASSLETGSNEQYF	TGTGCCAGTAGTCTGGAGACAGGGTCGAACGAGCAGTACTTC
TRBD2	NA	TRBV11-2	TRBJ2-7	CASSSPRTSGSYEQYF	TGTGCCAGCAGCTCGCCCCGGACTAGCGGGAGTTACGAGCAGTACTTC
TRBD1	NA	TRBV5-5	TRBJ2-2	CASRFEGQGNTGELFF	TGTGCCAGCAGGTTCGAGGGACAGGGTAACACCGGGGAGCTGTTTTTT
TRBD1	NA	TRBV4-1	TRBJ2-5	CASSQEPGTGERKTQYF	TGCGCCAGCAGCCAAGAACCCGGGACAGGGGAGCGGAAGACCCAGTACTTC
NA	NA	TRBV3-1/TRBV3-2	TRBJ1-3	CASSPGTPGGNTIYF	TGTGCCAGCAGCCCCGGTACCCCGGGAGGAAACACCATATATTTT
NA	once	TRBV5-4	TRBJ1-4	CASSLAGGGTNEKLFF	TGTGCCAGCAGCTTGGCCGGGGGTGGTACTAATGAAAAACTGTTTTTT
TRBD2	NA	TRBV4-1	TRBJ2-3	CASSQADGLAVFTDTQYF	TGCGCCAGCAGCCAAGCGGACGGACTAGCGGTATTCACAGATACGCAGTATTTT
NA	NA	TRBV12-1	TRBJ2-1	CASSSRGCGYNEQFF	TGTGCCAGCAGCTCCCGTGGGTGCGGTTACAATGAGCAGTTCTTC